The 32 T cell receptor beta chains presented below share a single source sample, sequenced in a study of cytomegalovirus exposure and HLA in healthy donors. The PCR used 60 Vbeta and 13 Jbeta primers. The repertoire was sequenced with immunoSEQ multiplex PCR; TCRdb's copy has only in-frame clones and lacks some. The data hold around 72,000 clones, with around 64% observed a single time. Sequenced: PBMCs. These receptors were collected from a man aged 40-49 years in good health and CMV-seropositive.

This clone has just a few counts. The rearrangement joins TRBV4-1 to TRBJ1-1; a possible D gene is TRBD1 (6 bases). Germline assignment: CDR1 MGHRA and CDR2 YSYEKL. The CDR3 is 17 residues long. The V end lost 1 base, the J end lost 1 base, and 16 bases lay between the germline ends. This chain's CDR3 is CASSQVKSSDRNTEAFF. The CDR3 region has the DNA TGCGCCAGCAGCCAAGTTAAGAGCTCGGACAGGAACACTGAAGCTTTCTTT.

The V and J genes are TRBV19 and TRBJ1-3; 8 positions agree with TRBD1. CDR1 and CDR2 (germline): LNHDA, SQIVND (reference sequence). CDR3 size: 14 residues. The V gene end was trimmed by 7 bases and the J gene end by 5 bases; junction bases not matched to a gene: 7. The CDR3 loop reads CASTDRGNRNTIYF. Written as DNA, the CDR3 is TGTGCCAGTACCGACAGGGGAAATAGAAACACCATATATTTT.

The chain is built from TRBV25-1 and TRBJ2-3; tentative D call: TRBD2 (6 bases). Trimming pared 6 bases from V and 4 bases from J, leaving 14 bases between. The CDR3 extends over 14 amino acids. Germline assignment: CDR1 MGHDK and CDR2 SYGVNS. This CDR3 reads CASRGEEAADTQYF. The CDR3 nucleotides read TGTGCCAGCAGGGGGGAGGAGGCCGCAGATACGCAGTATTTT.

Written as DNA, the CDR3 is TGCAGCGTTGAGTACAGTGAAGAGACCCAGTACTTC. It is translated as CSVEYSEETQYF. This sequence joins TRBV29-1 and TRBJ2-5; D remains unclear. The germline V gene encodes CDR1 SQVTM and CDR2 ANQGSEA. This CDR3 comprises 12 residues. Trimming cost V 3 bases and J 3 bases, with 8 bases left between them.

The V gene is TRBV11-1, the J gene TRBJ2-4; D possibly corresponds to TRBD2 (6 bases). V was pared by 3 bases and J by 2 bases, with 17 bases between. In germline, CDR1 is SGHAT, CDR2 FQDESV (reference sequence). The CDR3 runs 17 residues. In nucleotides, the CDR3 is TGTGCCAGCAGCTTGACCCGGGGAGGTCCAACCAAAAACATTCAGTACTTC. It codes for CASSLTRGGPTKNIQYF.

This clone has just a few counts. The CDR3 DNA is TGTGCCAGCAGAAGACAGGGCGCTGAAGCTTTCTTT. Translated: CASRRQGAEAFF. The rearrangement joins TRBV2 to TRBJ1-1; 7 nucleotides line up with TRBD1. The CDR3 runs to 12 residues. V lost 6 bases to trimming and J lost 6 bases; unmatched junction nucleotides: 4. Germline assignment: CDR1 SNHLY and CDR2 FYNNEI. The full variable domain, in which reference TRBV2 and TRBJ1-1 provide the parts outside the CDR3, is EPEVTQTPSHQVTQMGQEVILRCVPISNHLYFYWYRQILGQKVEFLVSFYNNEISEKSEIFDDQFSVERPDGSNFTLKIRSTKLEDSAMYFCASRRQGAEAFFGQGTRLTVV.

This clone turned up a few times. The CDR3 nucleotides read TGTGCCTGGAGTGTCGGGGGATTTGACGAGCAGTACTTC. It is translated as CAWSVGGFDEQYF. The chain combines TRBV30 with TRBJ2-7; D is possibly TRBD2 (6 bases). The germline gives CDR1 GTSNPN, CDR2 SVGIG (reference sequence). The CDR3 sequence is 13 residues long. V dropped 0 bases and J dropped 5 bases, with 11 bases sitting between them.

This clone was seen a few times. The V call is TRBV4-2, the J call TRBJ2-7, with a weak D call TRBD1 (6 bases). The CDR3 is made up of 13 amino acids. Looked up from germline, CDR1 is LGHNA and CDR2 is YNFKEQ. The germline V and J ends were trimmed by 4 bases and 3 bases, with 10 bases remaining between them. CDR3 sequence: CASSLEGGYEQYF. CDR3 nucleotide sequence: TGTGCCAGCAGCCTTGAAGGGGGCTACGAGCAGTACTTC.

The CDR3 nucleotides are TGTGCCAGCAAGCTAAACACCGGGGAGCTGTTTTTT. Translation gives CASKLNTGELFF. The rearrangement uses TRBV7-8 and TRBJ2-2; D unresolved. This CDR3 is built from 12 residues. Germline assignment: CDR1 SGHVS and CDR2 FQNEAQ. The V gene lost 7 bases and the J gene lost 2 bases, with 5 bases spanning the gap.

This chain links TRBV6-6 with TRBJ2-5; a possible D gene is TRBD2 (7 bases). Trimming stripped 5 bases from V and 5 bases from J, with 18 bases between. CDR3 length: 15 residues. Germline V lookup: CDR1 MNHNY, CDR2 SVGAGI (reference sequence). The DNA of the CDR3 is TGTGCCAGCAGTGCCATAGGGGGAGGGAAGGAGACCCAGTACTTC. Translated: CASSAIGGGKETQYF.

This sequence joins TRBV7-2 and TRBJ2-7; D remains unclear. CDR1 and CDR2 from the germline V gene are SGHTA and FQGNSA. CDR3 size: 11 residues. The ends were cut back, 4 bases at V and 6 bases at J, with 7 bases in the middle. CDR3 nucleotide sequence: TGTGCCAGCAGCTCTAGAACCGAGCAGTACTTC. Residues: CASSSRTEQYF. Looking up the rest from reference TRBV7-2 and TRBJ2-7 gives the full variable domain: GAGVSQSPSNKVTEKGKDVELRCDPISGHTALYWYRQSLGQGLEFLIYFQGNSAPDKSGLPSDRFSAERTGGSVSTLTIQRTQQEDSAVYLCASSSRTEQYFGPGTRLTVT.

This sequence joins TRBV19 and TRBJ1-5; D perhaps matches TRBD1 (5 bases). Germline V lookup: CDR1 LNHDA, CDR2 SQIVND (reference sequence). The CDR3 contains 15 residues. Trimming removed 2 bases at V and 2 bases at J, with 10 bases between. In DNA, the CDR3 is TGTGCCAGTAGTATACGGCGGGGGGGCAATCAGCCCCAGCATTTT. It yields the protein CASSIRRGGNQPQHF.

This clone was observed a few times. The chain couples TRBV19 to TRBJ1-2; D ambiguous. This CDR3 region has 13 residues. Deletions cut 6 bases from V and 4 bases from J, with 12 bases between. The V gene's germline CDR1 is LNHDA and CDR2 SQIVND (reference sequence). The CDR3 DNA is TGTGCCAGTAGGAACAGAGAATCCTATGGCTACACCTTC. As protein: CASRNRESYGYTF.

This chain links TRBV15 with TRBJ2-4; maybe TRBD1 (5 bases). With 8 bases removed from V and 3 bases from J, the gap between germline ends came to 20 bases. The CDR3 has 16 amino acids. CDR1 and CDR2 from the germline V gene are LNHNV and YYDKDF (reference sequence). DNA for the CDR3: TGTGCCACCCCCCCAGGGCGCCGAGTGGGCAAAAACATTCAGTACTTC. Encoded protein: CATPPGRRVGKNIQYF.

The V gene is TRBV5-1, the J gene TRBJ1-6; no clear D. The CDR3 totals 13 residues. Trimming stripped 0 bases from V and 10 bases from J, with 8 bases between. Per the germline V gene, CDR1 is SGHRS and CDR2 is YFSETQ. The CDR3 bases are TGCGCCAGCAGCTTGGACAATACCTCACCCCTCCACTTT. Amino acid sequence: CASSLDNTSPLHF.

With respect to this clone: The sample contains more than one DNA sequence encoding this CDR3. The gene calls are TRBV11-3 and TRBJ2-7, with TRBD1 as a possible D gene (6 bases). The CDR3 is 15 amino acids. V dropped 5 bases and J dropped 2 bases, with 16 bases sitting between them. Germline V lookup: CDR1 SGHNT, CDR2 YENEEA. The CDR3 region is CASSQKHRAAYEQYF. Here the CDR3 DNA reads TGTGCCAGCAGCCAGAAGCACAGGGCGGCCTACGAGCAGTACTTC.

This chain connects TRBV7-8 to TRBJ2-1; D unresolved. Trimming shortened V by 5 bases and J by 8 bases, and 16 bases separated the two germline ends. CDR3 size: 14 residues. Germline V lookup: CDR1 SGHVS, CDR2 FQNEAQ. CDR3 DNA sequence: TGTGCCAGCAGCCCCCGTTCCCTGAGCGATGAGCAGTTCTTC. It translates to CASSPRSLSDEQFF.

This clone has a handful of counts. CDR3 residues: CASVVRTTEAFF. For the CDR3, the DNA is TGTGCCAGCGTCGTTAGGACTACTGAAGCTTTCTTT. The V gene is TRBV2, the J gene TRBJ1-1; no reliable D call. From germline, CDR1 is SNHLY and CDR2 FYNNEI. Deletions cut 8 bases from V and 5 bases from J, with 12 bases between. This CDR3 has 12 residues.

The J gene is TRBJ2-2, the V gene TRBV4-1; 9 bases are shared with TRBD1. In germline, CDR1 is MGHRA, CDR2 YSYEKL. J lost 5 bases, V lost 4 bases, and 8 bases had no gene match. CDR3 length equals 16 residues. The CDR3 sequence is CASSLSGQGFTGELFF. Here the CDR3 DNA reads TGCGCCAGCAGCCTTTCCGGACAGGGGTTTACCGGGGAGCTGTTTTTT.

The J gene is TRBJ1-2, the V gene TRBV11-3, with D unclear. The germline CDR1 and CDR2 sequences are SGHNT and YENEEA. CDR3 length: 15 amino acids. V was shortened by 5 bases and J by 3 bases, with 16 bases between the two germline ends. The CDR3 reads CASSPGRVGDYGYTF. The CDR3 bases are TGTGCCAGCAGCCCCGGGCGGGTCGGCGACTATGGCTACACCTTC.

This sequence joins TRBV4-2 and TRBJ2-1; 7 bases match TRBD1. Germline values: CDR1 LGHNA, CDR2 YNFKEQ. The trim removed 5 bases at V and 8 bases at J, leaving 9 bases unmatched. CDR3 size: 14 residues. This CDR3 is CASSFETGIYEQFF. CDR3 in DNA: TGTGCCAGCAGCTTTGAGACAGGGATCTATGAGCAGTTCTTC.

The rearrangement uses TRBV10-1 and TRBJ2-2; TRBD2 agrees at 13 bases. Losses at the gene ends were 4 bases for V and 3 bases for J; bases not matched to a gene: 2. Germline values: CDR1 WNHNN, CDR2 SYGVQD (reference sequence). CDR3 length: 16 residues. The CDR3 reads CASSGLAGGDTGELFF. The CDR3 DNA sequence: TGCGCCAGCAGTGGACTAGCGGGGGGAGACACCGGGGAGCTGTTTTTT.

This rearrangement joins TRBV7-2 to TRBJ2-3; D remains ambiguous. The germline V gene encodes CDR1 SGHTA and CDR2 FQGNSA. The CDR3 loop spans 16 amino acids. V dropped 2 bases and J dropped 0 bases, with 12 bases sitting between them. The chain's CDR3 is CASSLTARVSTDTQYF. The CDR3 DNA sequence: TGTGCCAGCAGCTTAACGGCTCGGGTTAGCACAGATACGCAGTATTTT.

The chain links TRBV27 to TRBJ2-1, with D tentatively TRBD2 (7 bases). The CDR3 has 14 residues. Germline assignment: CDR1 MNHEY and CDR2 SMNVEV (reference sequence). V was cut by 5 bases and J by 6 bases, with 14 bases left in between. This CDR3 is CASSGGASRNEQFF. DNA for the CDR3: TGTGCCAGCAGTGGGGGGGCCTCTCGCAATGAGCAGTTCTTC.

The chain employs TRBV19 and TRBJ1-1, with D unresolved. This CDR3 has 11 residues. V dropped 3 bases and J dropped 7 bases, with 6 bases sitting between them. The germline V gene encodes CDR1 LNHDA and CDR2 SQIVND (reference sequence). CDR3 protein: CASSMLYEAFF. The CDR3 coding sequence is TGTGCCAGTAGTATGTTGTATGAAGCTTTCTTT.

This clone showed up just a few times. V usage is TRBV27 and J usage is TRBJ1-1; D remains unclear. CDR1 and CDR2 from the germline V gene are MNHEY and SMNVEV (reference sequence). CDR3 length: 15 residues. V shed 3 bases and J shed 3 bases, with 14 bases lying between them. CDR3 DNA sequence: TGTGCCAGCAGTTTGGACCCATCGGGGTACACTGAAGCTTTCTTT. Translated, it gives CASSLDPSGYTEAFF.

This clone has just a few counts. The chain combines TRBV5-4 with TRBJ1-2; 7 bases match TRBD1. The CDR3 runs to 13 residues. The germline gives CDR1 SGHNT, CDR2 YYREEE (reference sequence). The J segment lost 7 bases and the V segment lost 0 bases, leaving 3 bases of the junction unmatched. CDR3 DNA: TGTGCCAGCAGCTTGGAGGACAGGAGTGGCTACACCTTC. It codes for CASSLEDRSGYTF.

V is TRBV2 and J is TRBJ1-5, with D unresolved. CDR1 and CDR2 from the germline V gene are SNHLY and FYNNEI. CDR3 size: 15 residues. Trimming stripped 3 bases from V and 2 bases from J, with 11 bases between. In DNA form, the CDR3 reads TGTGCCAGCAGTGACCAACCACGGGGCAATCAGCCCCAGCATTTT. Its protein product is CASSDQPRGNQPQHF.

V usage is TRBV10-2 and J usage is TRBJ2-3; 10 nucleotides match TRBD2. V lost 5 bases and J lost 2; bases outside the gene matches: 4. This CDR3 has 15 residues. Germline V gene lookup returns CDR1 WSHSY and CDR2 SAAADI. CDR3 in amino acids: CASSSGGAATDTQYF. The CDR3 nucleotides are TGCGCCAGCAGTAGCGGGGGGGCCGCCACAGATACGCAGTATTTT.

V is TRBV29-1 and J is TRBJ2-7, with D maybe TRBD2 (5 bases). Germline CDR1 SQVTM, CDR2 ANQGSEA. There are 13 residues in the CDR3. Trimming removed 1 base at V and 2 bases at J, with 9 bases between. Written as DNA, the CDR3 is TGCAGCGTTGAAGGTTCGGGAACCTACGAGCAGTACTTC. Translation: CSVEGSGTYEQYF.

The rearrangement joins TRBV11-2 to TRBJ1-2; 8 nucleotides agree with TRBD1. CDR1 SGHAT and CDR2 FQNNGV come from the germline V gene. This CDR3 comprises 13 residues. The V segment lost 5 bases and the J segment 6 bases; nucleotides outside the gene matches: 5. This chain's CDR3 is CASSVRQGNGYTF. CDR3 coding DNA: TGTGCCAGCAGCGTTAGACAGGGGAATGGCTACACCTTC.

This clone was seen only a few times. The rearrangement uses TRBV7-2 and TRBJ1-1; the match to TRBD1 covers 8 bases. J was trimmed by 3 bases and V by 4 bases; bases with no gene match: 16. The CDR3 sequence is 18 residues long. CDR1 is SGHTA and CDR2 is FQGNSA in the germline V gene. The CDR3 is CASSSPWGTGKGDTEAFF. Here the CDR3 DNA reads TGTGCCAGCAGCTCCCCATGGGGGACAGGCAAAGGGGACACTGAAGCTTTCTTT.